The 17 T cell receptor beta chains below come from one sample, sequenced in a study of response to subunit inactivated influenza vaccine. One entry per CDR3 protein results from TCRdb running MiXCR on the RT-PCR reads. This table holds just under 550,000 distinct CDR3 sequences, 20% to 25% found once. These sequences were also reported in another study, on T cells expressing NK-cell markers. That report notes: Researchers built TCR beta cDNA using 5'RACE template switching with UMIs.

The specimen comprised CD4+ T cells sorted from PBMCs, sampled 12 days after vaccination. The receptors were gathered from a man in his forties or fifties who received an inactivated influenza vaccine.

The chain has TRBV6-5 and TRBJ1-1, with TRBD1 identical over 7 bases. Trimming at V came to 4 bases and at J to 3 bases, leaving 8 bases not matched to a gene. Germline CDR1 reads MNHEY; CDR2 reads SVGAGI. The CDR3 covers 15 residues. The CDR3 loop is CASSSLGQWDTEAFF. As DNA, the CDR3 is TGTGCCAGCAGTTCCCTGGGACAGTGGGACACTGAAGCTTTCTTT.

The chain has TRBV14 and TRBJ2-2, with D perhaps matching TRBD1 or TRBD2 (5 bases each). Germline-derived CDR1 and CDR2 are SGHDN and FVKESK. This CDR3 has 17 amino acids. Trimming shortened V by 4 bases and J by 0 bases, and 15 bases separated the two germline ends. The CDR3 reads CASSPYRGYTNTGELFF. CDR3 coding DNA: TGTGCCAGCAGCCCCTATCGGGGCTACACGAACACCGGGGAGCTGTTTTTT.

The rearrangement links TRBV5-1 to TRBJ2-5; 9 bases fit TRBD1. V trimming: 1 base; J trimming: 5 bases; junction bases outside the gene matches: 9. This CDR3 is 16 amino acids long. Germline loops: CDR1 SGHRS, CDR2 YFSETQ. The CDR3 DNA reads TGCGCCAGCAGCTTGACGTCGGGACAGGGTTTGGAGACCCAGTACTTC. This codes for CASSLTSGQGLETQYF.

The gene calls are TRBV28 and TRBJ1-1; D is ambiguous. V lost 6 bases to trimming and J lost 7 bases, with 9 bases between them. The germline V gene encodes CDR1 MDHEN and CDR2 SYDVKM. This CDR3 spans 11 amino acids. DNA for the CDR3: TGTGCCAGCAGACAACGGGGTGAAGCTTTCTTT. Its protein product is CASRQRGEAFF.

The chain couples TRBV12-3 or TRBV12-4 to TRBJ2-5; perhaps D is TRBD1 or TRBD2 (6 bases each). V gave up 2 bases and J gave up 5 bases, with 12 bases separating them. The CDR3 is 14 amino acids. CDR3 DNA: TGTGCCAGCAGTTTAATGGGGGGCGGTGAGACCCAGTACTTC. Its translation is CASSLMGGGETQYF.

This clonotype turned up a few times. This chain uses TRBV6-2 or TRBV6-3 with TRBJ2-3; 8 bases match TRBD2. The V and J ends lost 1 base and 4 bases, in that order; junction bases with no gene match: 4. This CDR3 region has 15 residues. From germline, CDR1 is MNHEY and CDR2 SVGEGT. The CDR3 spells CASSYYGGAADTQYF. CDR3 nucleotide sequence: TGTGCCAGCAGTTACTACGGGGGGGCAGCAGATACGCAGTATTTT.

The chain carries TRBV6-5 and TRBJ1-1; D call uncertain. The CDR3 contains 14 residues. Germline CDR1 and CDR2: MNHEY and SVGAGI. Trimming left V 2 bases short and J 1 base short, with 8 bases between. CDR3 sequence: CASSYGRKNTEAFF. CDR3 in DNA: TGTGCCAGCAGTTACGGTCGGAAGAACACTGAAGCTTTCTTT.

This clonotype was picked up a small number of times. This sequence joins TRBV9 and TRBJ2-1, with 11 bases aligning to TRBD1. With V trimmed by 4 bases and J by 6 bases, 9 bases remained unmatched. Germline V gives CDR1 SGDLS, CDR2 YYNGEE. This CDR3 is 16 amino acids long. The CDR3 DNA reads as TGTGCCAGCAGCCTTTTCGGGGGACAGGGGGGCAATGAGCAGTTCTTC. Translating gives CASSLFGGQGGNEQFF.

The chain joins TRBV28 to TRBJ2-7; unclear D gene. The CDR3 runs to 13 residues. From germline, CDR1 is MDHEN and CDR2 SYDVKM. Trimming left V 7 bases short and J 6 bases short, with 16 bases between. The CDR3 is CASTPLVVGEQYF. CDR3 DNA sequence: TGTGCCAGCACCCCCTTGGTCGTCGGCGAGCAGTACTTC.

This clonotype has ten or more counts. The chain couples TRBV11-2 to TRBJ1-2; 7 bases map to TRBD1. V dropped 4 bases and J dropped 2; count of bases not matched to a gene: 7. The CDR3 has 15 residues. Per germline, CDR1 SGHAT and CDR2 FQNNGV. The CDR3: CASSSATGINYGYTF. CDR3 in DNA: TGTGCCAGCAGCTCCGCGACAGGGATAAACTATGGCTACACCTTC.

This clonotype was picked up many times. The chain couples TRBV28 to TRBJ2-1, with TRBD2 matching 9 bases. J gave up 0 bases and V 2 bases, and 8 bases lay outside the gene matches. Germline V gene sequence: CDR1 MDHEN, CDR2 SYDVKM. This CDR3 has 18 residues. CDR3 coding DNA: TGTGCCAGCAGTTTACGCGGGGGGGTATCAAGCTCCTACAATGAGCAGTTCTTC. Translated, it gives CASSLRGGVSSSYNEQFF.

This clonotype was picked up one time. This rearrangement joins TRBV6-1 to TRBJ2-1; no reliable D call. Trimming pared 6 bases from V and 9 bases from J, leaving 15 bases between. Germline-derived CDR1 and CDR2 are MNHNS and SASEGT. The CDR3 extends over 13 amino acids. CDR3 protein: CASSDQWWAEQFF. CDR3 DNA sequence: TGTGCCAGCAGCGATCAGTGGTGGGCTGAGCAGTTCTTC.

The V gene is TRBV5-1, the J gene TRBJ2-1; 10 nucleotides match TRBD2. The germline CDR1 and CDR2 sequences are SGHRS and YFSETQ. The CDR3 runs 17 residues. V lost 0 bases and J lost 5; bases outside the gene matches: 8. The CDR3 loop is CASSLVLSGGNDNEQFF. CDR3 nucleotide sequence: TGCGCCAGCAGCTTGGTTCTTAGCGGGGGGAACGACAATGAGCAGTTCTTC.

The V call is TRBV4-2, the J call TRBJ1-4, with 9 positions matching TRBD1. V was clipped by 0 bases and J by 7 bases; unmatched bases: 3. The germline V gene has CDR1 LGHNA and CDR2 YNFKEQ. The CDR3 totals 15 residues. In nucleotides, the CDR3 is TGTGCCAGCAGCCAAGAACAGGGGGCGCCTGAAAAACTGTTTTTT. Its protein is CASSQEQGAPEKLFF.

This chain uses TRBV6-1 with TRBJ1-6; 9 nucleotides agree with TRBD1. The CDR3 runs 15 residues. Germline values: CDR1 MNHNS, CDR2 SASEGT. Losses at the gene ends were 5 bases for V and 10 bases for J; bases not matched to a gene: 9. DNA of the CDR3: TGTGCCAGCAGTCCCAGAACAGGGGGCGAATCACCCCTCCACTTT. Its translation is CASSPRTGGESPLHF.

The gene calls are TRBV7-9 and TRBJ2-1; no clear D. V was trimmed by 8 bases and J by 2 bases, leaving 4 bases between them. From germline, CDR1 is SEHNR and CDR2 FQNEAQ (reference sequence). CDR3 length equals 11 residues. CDR3: CASGAYNEQFF. The CDR3 DNA reads as TGTGCCAGCGGGGCCTACAATGAGCAGTTCTTC.

There are a few counts of this clonotype. The V call is TRBV7-2, the J call TRBJ1-3, with TRBD1 matching over 7 bases. The germline gives CDR1 SGHTA, CDR2 FQGNSA. CDR3 size: 15 residues. V was pared by 4 bases and J by 0 bases, with 3 bases of the junction left unmatched. The CDR3 here is CASSYQGVSGNTIYF. CDR3 sequence (DNA): TGTGCCAGCAGCTATCAGGGGGTCTCTGGAAACACCATATATTTT.